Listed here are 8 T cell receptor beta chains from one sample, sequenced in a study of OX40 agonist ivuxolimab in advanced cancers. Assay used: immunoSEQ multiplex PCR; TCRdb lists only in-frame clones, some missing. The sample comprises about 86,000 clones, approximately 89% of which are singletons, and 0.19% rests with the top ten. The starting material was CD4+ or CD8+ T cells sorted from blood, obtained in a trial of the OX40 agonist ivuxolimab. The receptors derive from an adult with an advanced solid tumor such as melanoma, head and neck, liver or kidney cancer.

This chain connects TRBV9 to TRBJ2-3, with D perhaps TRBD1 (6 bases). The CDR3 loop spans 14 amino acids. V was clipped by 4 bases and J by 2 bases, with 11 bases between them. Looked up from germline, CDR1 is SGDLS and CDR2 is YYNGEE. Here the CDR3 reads CASSSQGTTDTQYF. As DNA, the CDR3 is TGTGCCAGCAGCTCCCAGGGGACCACAGATACGCAGTATTTT.

The CDR3 DNA follows: TGTGCCAGCAGTAGAGCGGACTCCGCCTACGAGCAGTACGTC. Translated: CASSRADSAYEQYV. V gene TRBV6-6 combines with J gene TRBJ2-7; possible D gene TRBD2, 5 bases. The CDR3 runs 14 residues. Germline-derived CDR1 and CDR2 are MNHNY and SVGAGI (reference sequence). Trimming removed 5 bases from V and 2 bases from J, with 13 bases in between.

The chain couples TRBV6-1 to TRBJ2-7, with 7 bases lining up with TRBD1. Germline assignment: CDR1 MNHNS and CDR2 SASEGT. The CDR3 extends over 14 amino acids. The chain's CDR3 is CASREGTVRYEQYV. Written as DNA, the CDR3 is TGTGCCAGCAGAGAAGGGACAGTCAGATACGAGCAGTACGTC.

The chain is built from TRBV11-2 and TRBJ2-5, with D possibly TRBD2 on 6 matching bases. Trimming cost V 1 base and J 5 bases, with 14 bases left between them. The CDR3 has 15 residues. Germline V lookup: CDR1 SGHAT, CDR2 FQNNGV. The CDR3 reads CASSLAGVGSETQYF. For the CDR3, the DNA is TGTGCCAGCAGCTTAGCGGGGGTGGGGTCCGAGACCCAGTACTTC.

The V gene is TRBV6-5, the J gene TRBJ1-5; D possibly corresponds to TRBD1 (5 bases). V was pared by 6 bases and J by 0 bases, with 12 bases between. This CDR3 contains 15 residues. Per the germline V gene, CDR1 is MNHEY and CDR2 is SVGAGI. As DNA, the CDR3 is TGTGCCAGCAGACCGTCGGGGGATAGCAATCAGCCCCAGCATTTT. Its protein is CASRPSGDSNQPQHF.

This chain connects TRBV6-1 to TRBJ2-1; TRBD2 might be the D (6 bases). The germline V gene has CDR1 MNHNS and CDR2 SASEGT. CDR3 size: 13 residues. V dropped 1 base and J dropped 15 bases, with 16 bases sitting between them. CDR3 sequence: CASSEGFMGLWFF. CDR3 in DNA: TGTGCCAGCAGTGAAGGGTTTATGGGACTTTGGTTCTTC.

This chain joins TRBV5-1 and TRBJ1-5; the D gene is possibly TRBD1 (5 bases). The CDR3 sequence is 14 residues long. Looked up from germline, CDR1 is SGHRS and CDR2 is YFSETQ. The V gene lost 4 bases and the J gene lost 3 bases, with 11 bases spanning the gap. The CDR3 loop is CASSPDNINQPQHF. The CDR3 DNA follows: TGCGCCAGCAGCCCGGACAATATCAATCAGCCCCAGCATTTT.

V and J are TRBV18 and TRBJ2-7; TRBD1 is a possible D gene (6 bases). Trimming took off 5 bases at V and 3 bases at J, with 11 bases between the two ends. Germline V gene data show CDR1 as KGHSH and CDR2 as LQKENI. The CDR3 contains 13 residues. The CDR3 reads CASSSGADYEQYF. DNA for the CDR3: TGTGCCAGCTCATCAGGGGCTGACTACGAGCAGTACTTC. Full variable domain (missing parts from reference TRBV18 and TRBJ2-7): NAGVMQNPRHLVRRRGQEARLRCSPMKGHSHVYWYRQLPEEGLKFMVYLQKENIIDESGMPKERFSAEFPKEGPSILRIQQVVRGDSAAYFCASSSGADYEQYFGPGTRLTVT.